The clone carrying this T cell receptor (beta chain) appeared many times. The antigen is not known. The data were taken from a study of T cell repertoires in cytomegalovirus infection. The study, taken as a whole, reports: Summed frequency of shared TCR beta families picked out CMV carriers who also had the relevant HLA. Dominating the ex vivo response were HLA-C-restricted CMV-specific TCR beta clonotypes.

CDR1 is SGHTA, CDR2 FQGNSA, per germline. V shed 5 bases, J shed 4 bases, and the junction held 5 bases outside the gene matches. The CDR3 has 15 amino acids. TCRdb recomputed calls from the reads with MiXCR, one row per CDR3 protein. The sample has around 190,000 distinct CDR3 sequences, around 14% seen once. Material for sequencing was PBMCs. The sequence derives from a human donor in good health (CMV status not recorded). Some clones in this sample may be carry-over from other donors' samples. J is TRBJ2-1 and V is TRBV7-2, with 10 bases that match TRBD2. The CDR3 region is CASSTSGEPYNEQFF. The CDR3 nucleotides are TGTGCCAGCAGCACTAGCGGGGAGCCTTACAATGAGCAGTTCTTC.